This T cell receptor (beta chain) derives from a study of T cell responses to AZD1222 COVID-19 vaccine. At the level of the study: Second-dose intervals of approximately 4 or approximately 12 weeks were pooled.

TCRdb keeps only in-frame clones here, not all; method: immunoSEQ multiplex PCR. The sample has a few hundred thousand clones; just over 90% are singletons. Broader study findings: Reportedly, close to half of spike-specific TCRs are directed against unmutated variant regions. Spike regions recognized by vaccine-associated CD4 TCRs spanned the protein, led by 160-218 and 743-854.

This clone was found once. The antigen remains unidentified. The sequence was collected from an adult in good health. Here the sequenced sample was peripheral blood, taken on day 0 of AZD1222 vaccination.

CDR3 in DNA: TGTGCCACCAGTGATTGGAGGACTAGCGATGCCTACAATGAGCAGTTCTTC. Its translation: CATSDWRTSDAYNEQFF. The genes are TRBV24-1 and TRBJ2-1; 9 bases fit TRBD2. V lost 2 bases and J lost 2; bases outside the gene matches: 6. CDR1 is KGHDR, CDR2 SFDVKD, per germline. This CDR3 region has 17 residues.